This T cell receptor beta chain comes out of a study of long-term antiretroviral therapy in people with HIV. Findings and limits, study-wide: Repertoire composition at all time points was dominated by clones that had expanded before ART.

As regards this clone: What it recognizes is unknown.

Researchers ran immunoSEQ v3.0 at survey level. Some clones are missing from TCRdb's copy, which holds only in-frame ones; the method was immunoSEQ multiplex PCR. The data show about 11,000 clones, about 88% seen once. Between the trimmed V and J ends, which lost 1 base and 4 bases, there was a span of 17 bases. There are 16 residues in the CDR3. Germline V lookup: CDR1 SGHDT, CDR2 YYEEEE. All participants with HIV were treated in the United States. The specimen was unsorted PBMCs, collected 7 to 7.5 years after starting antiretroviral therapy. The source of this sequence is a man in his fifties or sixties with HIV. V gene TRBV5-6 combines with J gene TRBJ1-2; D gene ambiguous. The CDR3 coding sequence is TGTGCCAGCAGCTTGCGTGGTAAAGAGTCAAGCTATGGCTACACCTTC. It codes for CASSLRGKESSYGYTF.